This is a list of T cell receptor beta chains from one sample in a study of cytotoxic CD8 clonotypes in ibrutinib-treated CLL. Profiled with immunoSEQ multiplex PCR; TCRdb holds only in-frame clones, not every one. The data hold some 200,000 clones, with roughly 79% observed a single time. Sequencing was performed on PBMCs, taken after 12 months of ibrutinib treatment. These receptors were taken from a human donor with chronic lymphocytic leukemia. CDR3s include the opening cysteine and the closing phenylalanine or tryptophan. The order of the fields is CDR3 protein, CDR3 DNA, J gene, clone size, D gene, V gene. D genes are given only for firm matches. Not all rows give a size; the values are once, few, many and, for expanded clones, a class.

CDR3: CASSSTGGDTGELFF
DNA: TGTGCCAGCAGTTCGACAGGGGGGGACACCGGGGAGCTGTTTTTT
J: TRBJ2-2
size: .
D: TRBD1
V: TRBV28

CDR3: CASSPTSTSEQYF
DNA: TGTGCCAGCAGCCCGACATCAACCAGCGAGCAGTACTTC
J: TRBJ2-7
size: .
D: .
V: TRBV7-9

CDR3: CASRDPNQPQHF
DNA: TGTGCCAGCAGGGACCCGAATCAGCCCCAGCATTTT
J: TRBJ1-5
size: .
D: .
V: TRBV6-1

CDR3: CASSLSGGGQPQHF
DNA: TGTGCCAGCAGCTTGTCTGGGGGAGGGCAGCCCCAGCATTTT
J: TRBJ1-5
size: .
D: .
V: TRBV5-5

CDR3: CASSSGDTVSGNTIYF
DNA: TGTGCCAGCAGCTCAGGAGACACGGTCTCTGGAAACACCATATATTTT
J: TRBJ1-3
size: .
D: .
V: TRBV11-1

CDR3: CASSYGADYYTGELFF
DNA: TGTGCCAGCAGTTACGGAGCGGATTACTACACCGGGGAGCTGTTTTTT
J: TRBJ2-2
size: .
D: .
V: TRBV6-5

CDR3: CASSLVGRSSYEQYF
DNA: TGCGCCAGCAGCTTGGTCGGGAGAAGTTCCTACGAGCAGTACTTC
J: TRBJ2-7
size: .
D: .
V: TRBV5-1

CDR3: CSGGGDLTQPQHF
DNA: TGCAGCGGGGGGGGTGATTTGACTCAGCCCCAGCATTTT
J: TRBJ1-5
size: few
D: .
V: TRBV29-1

CDR3: CASDRAPQETQYF
DNA: TGTGCCAGTGACCGGGCACCCCAAGAGACCCAGTACTTC
J: TRBJ2-5
size: .
D: .
V: TRBV28

CDR3: CASSSKGLTYEQYF
DNA: TGTGCCAGCAGCTCCAAGGGGCTAACCTACGAGCAGTACTTC
J: TRBJ2-7
size: .
D: .
V: TRBV13

CDR3: CASSARPGDTQYF
DNA: TGTGCCAGCAGCGCTAGACCGGGGGATACGCAGTATTTT
J: TRBJ2-3
size: .
D: .
V: TRBV9

CDR3: CASSSETGGGAVQYF
DNA: TGTGCCAGCAGCTCTGAGACGGGAGGGGGCGCCGTGCAGTACTTC
J: TRBJ2-7
size: .
D: .
V: TRBV7-9

CDR3: CASDRSSYEQYF
DNA: TGTGCCAGCGACAGGTCCTCCTACGAGCAGTACTTC
J: TRBJ2-7
size: .
D: .
V: TRBV2

CDR3: CASSFLRNYEQYF
DNA: TGCGCCAGCAGCTTTTTGCGGAACTACGAGCAGTACTTC
J: TRBJ2-7
size: .
D: .
V: TRBV5-1

CDR3: CASSLSVAASSYEQYF
DNA: TGCGCCAGCAGCTTGTCTGTAGCGGCCAGCTCCTACGAGCAGTACTTC
J: TRBJ2-7
size: .
D: .
V: TRBV5-1

CDR3: CASSHRGRVGGTEAFF
DNA: TGTGCCAGCAGCCACAGGGGGCGCGTCGGCGGCACTGAAGCTTTCTTT
J: TRBJ1-1
size: .
D: TRBD1
V: TRBV27

CDR3: CASSRSEQFF
DNA: TGTGCCAGCAGTCGATCTGAGCAGTTCTTC
J: TRBJ2-1
size: few
D: .
V: TRBV2

CDR3: CASSLVGEQYF
DNA: TGTGCCAGCAGCTTAGTTGGCGAGCAGTACTTC
J: TRBJ2-7
size: few
D: .
V: TRBV7-2

CDR3: CASSPSKGGNYEQYF
DNA: TGTGCCAGCAGTCCCTCAAAAGGCGGAAACTACGAGCAGTACTTC
J: TRBJ2-7
size: .
D: .
V: TRBV27

CDR3: CASSPFSVGLYEQFF
DNA: TGTGCCAGCAGTCCCTTCTCGGTGGGACTCTACGAGCAGTTCTTC
J: TRBJ2-1
size: few
D: .
V: TRBV28

CDR3: CASSLDLNTEAFF
DNA: TGCGCCAGCAGCCTGGACCTGAACACTGAAGCTTTCTTT
J: TRBJ1-1
size: .
D: .
V: TRBV5-1

CDR3: CASSLEAGLSDEQFF
DNA: TGTGCCAGCAGCTTGGAGGCAGGGCTATCGGATGAGCAGTTCTTC
J: TRBJ2-1
size: .
D: .
V: TRBV5-6

CDR3: CASSPGQGSGYGYTF
DNA: TGCGCCAGCAGCCCGGGGCAAGGGTCTGGGTATGGCTACACCTTC
J: TRBJ1-2
size: .
D: .
V: TRBV4-1

CDR3: CASSFPVGGEAYNEQFF
DNA: TGTGCCAGCAGTTTCCCAGTGGGCGGGGAAGCCTACAATGAGCAGTTCTTC
J: TRBJ2-1
size: .
D: .
V: TRBV27

CDR3: CASSQEQGRPEFSGELFF
DNA: TGCGCCAGCAGCCAAGAGCAGGGGAGGCCCGAGTTTTCCGGGGAGCTGTTTTTT
J: TRBJ2-2
size: few
D: .
V: TRBV4-1

CDR3: CASSAQRSEQYF
DNA: TGTGCCAGCAGTGCGCAACGGTCCGAGCAGTACTTC
J: TRBJ2-7
size: .
D: .
V: TRBV2

CDR3: CASSHPGAHEQYF
DNA: TGTGCCAGCAGCCATCCGGGCGCTCACGAGCAGTACTTC
J: TRBJ2-7
size: .
D: .
V: TRBV14

CDR3: CASRQREGRETQYF
DNA: TGTGCCTCGAGACAGCGGGAGGGCCGAGAGACCCAGTACTTC
J: TRBJ2-5
size: .
D: TRBD2
V: TRBV19

CDR3: CASRNGDKLHGYTF
DNA: TGTGCCAGTAGAAACGGGGACAAACTTCATGGCTACACCTTC
J: TRBJ1-2
size: .
D: .
V: TRBV19

CDR3: CASSQPGQGYEQFF
DNA: TGTGCCAGCAGCCAACCGGGACAGGGCTATGAGCAGTTCTTC
J: TRBJ2-1
size: .
D: TRBD1
V: TRBV5-8

CDR3: CASSASRLAGDRITDTQYF
DNA: TGTGCCAGCAGCGCTTCCAGACTAGCGGGGGACCGGATCACAGATACGCAGTATTTT
J: TRBJ2-3
size: .
D: TRBD2
V: TRBV7-8

CDR3: CASSLQGPRGSFHYEQYF
DNA: TGTGCCAGTAGTCTACAAGGGCCGCGAGGTAGCTTTCACTACGAGCAGTACTTC
J: TRBJ2-7
size: .
D: .
V: TRBV19

CDR3: CASKTGGARSTGELFF
DNA: TGTGCCAGCAAGACTGGGGGGGCGAGAAGCACCGGGGAGCTGTTTTTT
J: TRBJ2-2
size: .
D: .
V: TRBV28

CDR3: CASSTGTGSTEQFF
DNA: TGTGCCAGCAGCACTGGGACAGGCTCCACTGAGCAGTTCTTC
J: TRBJ2-1
size: .
D: TRBD1
V: TRBV5-4

CDR3: CASSQGRDRVYYGYTF
DNA: TGCGCCAGCAGCCAAGGTCGGGACAGGGTATACTATGGCTACACCTTC
J: TRBJ1-2
size: .
D: TRBD1
V: TRBV4-1

CDR3: CASSLGTGGMWGTDTQYF
DNA: TGTGCCAGCAGCTTAGGTACAGGGGGCATGTGGGGCACAGATACGCAGTATTTT
J: TRBJ2-3
size: .
D: TRBD1
V: TRBV5-4

CDR3: CASSPPGASNTEAFF
DNA: TGTGCCAGCAGCCCGCCGGGAGCCTCGAACACTGAAGCTTTCTTT
J: TRBJ1-1
size: .
D: .
V: TRBV5-4

CDR3: CASSPLLAGGRGTGELFF
DNA: TGTGCCAGCAGCCCCCTACTAGCGGGGGGGCGGGGCACCGGGGAGCTGTTTTTT
J: TRBJ2-2
size: .
D: TRBD2
V: TRBV7-4

CDR3: CASSLTSYNEQFF
DNA: TGTGCCAGCTCCTTGACTAGCTACAATGAGCAGTTCTTC
J: TRBJ2-1
size: once
D: .
V: TRBV18

CDR3: CASSPWDSPYEQYF
DNA: TGTGCCAGCAGCCCGTGGGACTCACCCTACGAGCAGTACTTC
J: TRBJ2-7
size: .
D: .
V: TRBV11-2

CDR3: CASGTPDQPQHF
DNA: TGTGCCAGTGGGACACCCGATCAGCCCCAGCATTTT
J: TRBJ1-5
size: .
D: .
V: TRBV7-9

CDR3: CARSSPRLAGIQETQYF
DNA: TGTGCCAGAAGCTCCCCCCGACTAGCGGGGATACAAGAGACCCAGTACTTC
J: TRBJ2-5
size: .
D: TRBD2
V: TRBV5-3

CDR3: CASSLAGPTDTQYF
DNA: TGTGCCAGCAGTTTAGCAGGTCCCACAGATACGCAGTATTTT
J: TRBJ2-3
size: .
D: .
V: TRBV28

CDR3: CASSRQGVKQYF
DNA: TGTGCCAGCAGTCGCCAGGGTGTCAAGCAGTACTTC
J: TRBJ2-7
size: .
D: .
V: TRBV27

CDR3: CASSMGGNTEAFF
DNA: TGTGCCAGTAGTATGGGAGGAAACACTGAAGCTTTCTTT
J: TRBJ1-1
size: few
D: .
V: TRBV19

CDR3: CATSRAGGGEKLFF
DNA: TGTGCCACCAGCAGAGCCGGAGGGGGTGAAAAACTGTTTTTT
J: TRBJ1-4
size: once
D: .
V: TRBV15

CDR3: CASSVGQGNGYTF
DNA: TGTGCCAGCAGCGTCGGACAGGGTAATGGCTACACCTTC
J: TRBJ1-2
size: .
D: TRBD1
V: TRBV9

CDR3: CASSTQGVGQALWVNGYTF
DNA: TGTGCCAGCAGCACCCAAGGCGTGGGACAGGCACTATGGGTGAATGGCTACACCTTC
J: TRBJ1-2
size: .
D: TRBD1
V: TRBV11-2

CDR3: CASSFDFNEQFF
DNA: TGTGCCAGCAGCTTTGACTTCAATGAGCAGTTCTTC
J: TRBJ2-1
size: few
D: .
V: TRBV5-6

CDR3: CASSHQTASTGELFF
DNA: TGTGCCAGCAGCCACCAAACTGCGAGCACCGGGGAGCTGTTTTTT
J: TRBJ2-2
size: .
D: .
V: TRBV14

CDR3: CASSPPSGKWGAFF
DNA: TGTGCCAGCAGCCCGCCCTCAGGCAAGTGGGGAGCTTTCTTT
J: TRBJ1-1
size: .
D: .
V: TRBV28